This record concerns one T cell receptor beta chain sequence. Some clones are missing from TCRdb's copy, which holds only in-frame ones; the method was immunoSEQ multiplex PCR. The sample shows about 680,000 clones, 73% of them seen only once. This entry is derived from a study of shared clonotypes between healthy human individuals. The CDR3 covers 15 residues. Trimming left V 7 bases short and J 0 bases short, with 11 bases between. Germline assignment: CDR1 SGHRS and CDR2 YFSETQ. The chain uses TRBV5-1 and TRBJ2-6; D remains ambiguous. The material sequenced was memory CD4+ T cells sorted from blood. Subset noted: CD45RA-negative fraction. The sequence was obtained from a woman aged 25 to 39 in good health. CDR3 amino acids: CASDGSASGANVLTF. CDR3 sequence (DNA): TGCGCCAGCGATGGCTCAGCCTCTGGGGCCAACGTCCTGACTTTC. Full variable domain (missing parts from reference TRBV5-1 and TRBJ2-6): KAGVTQTPRYLIKTRGQQVTLSCSPISGHRSVSWYQQTPGQGLQFLFEYFSETQRNKGNFPGRFSGRQFSNSRSEMNVSTLELGDSALYLCASDGSASGANVLTFGAGSRLTVL.